This T cell receptor (beta chain) was captured by sequencing in a study of cytomegalovirus exposure and HLA in healthy donors. The study's findings and limits: The productive fraction for most TCR beta V segments was about 87% or about 30% in an earlier analysis. As a later analysis revealed, most CMV-associated TCR beta chains appeared HLA-restricted. Most likely, a cluster of highly shared sequence variants arose as a sequencing artifact. A later analysis appeared to link common viral pathogens to several of the most significant clusters.

This CDR3 has 13 residues. V lost 2 bases and J 7 bases, leaving 11 bases between the germline ends. CDR1 SGHVS and CDR2 FQNEAQ come from the germline V gene. The primer mix had 60 Vbeta and 13 Jbeta primers. Using immunoSEQ multiplex PCR, the repertoire was profiled, and TCRdb retains in-frame clones only, with some absent. This table has over 85,000 clones, around 85% appearing once. As to this clone: As yet, its antigen is unknown.

The chain employs TRBV7-8 and TRBJ1-1, with D possibly being TRBD1 (5 bases). The specimen sequenced was PBMCs. The receptor was isolated from a man aged 40-50 years in good health and CMV-seropositive. The DNA for the CDR3 is TGTGCCAGCAGCTTACGACAGCAATATGAAGCTTTCTTT. This gives the protein CASSLRQQYEAFF. The full variable domain, rest sourced from reference TRBV7-8 and TRBJ1-1, is GAGVSQSPRYKVAKRGQDVALRCDPISGHVSLFWYQQALGQGPEFLTYFQNEAQLDKSGLPSDRFFAERPEGSVSTLKIQRTQQEDSAVYLCASSLRQQYEAFFGQGTRLTVV.